This T cell receptor beta chain was captured in a study of T-cell memory formation after mild COVID-19. Findings of the study overall: Pre-infection memory carried some responding clones, suggesting that cross-reactive memory joined. The second-wave clones peaking on day 37 were not confirmed as SARS-CoV-2-specific.

On this clonotype: Its specificity is unknown.

With 7 bases removed from V and 3 bases from J, the gap between germline ends came to 18 bases. The CDR3 is made up of 15 amino acids. The germline V gene encodes CDR1 KGHDR and CDR2 SFDVKD. TCR alpha and TCR beta cDNA libraries carrying sample barcodes and UMIs came from 5'RACE with constant-segment primers. TCRdb used MiXCR to reprocess the 5' RACE reads, holding one entry per CDR3 protein. The table shows approximately 350,000 distinct CDR3 sequences, with over 25% occurring only once. This TCR derives from an adult woman who had mild COVID-19 (a few samples of this study predate the infection). Cell type and time point are not known. Sequenced input: PBMCs or a T cell subset sorted from them (not recorded which). V usage is TRBV24-1 and J usage is TRBJ2-7; a possible D gene is TRBD1 (5 bases). The CDR3 DNA reads TGTGCCACCAGGAAAGGGGTAGGGTCCCACTACGAGCAGTACTTC. Its translation is CATRKGVGSHYEQYF.